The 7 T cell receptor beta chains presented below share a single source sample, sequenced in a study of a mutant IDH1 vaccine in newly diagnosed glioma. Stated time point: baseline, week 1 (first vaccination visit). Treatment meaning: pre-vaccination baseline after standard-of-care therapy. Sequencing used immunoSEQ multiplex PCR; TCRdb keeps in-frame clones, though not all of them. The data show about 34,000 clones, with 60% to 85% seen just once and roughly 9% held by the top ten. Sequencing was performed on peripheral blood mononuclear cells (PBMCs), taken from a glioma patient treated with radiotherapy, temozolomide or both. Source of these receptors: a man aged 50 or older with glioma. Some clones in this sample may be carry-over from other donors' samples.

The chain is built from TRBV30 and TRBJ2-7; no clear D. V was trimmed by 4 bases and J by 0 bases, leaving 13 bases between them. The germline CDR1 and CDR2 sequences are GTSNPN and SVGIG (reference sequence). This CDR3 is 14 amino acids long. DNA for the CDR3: TGTGCCTGGAAATCCAGGCTACCCTCCTACGAGCAGTACTTC. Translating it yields CAWKSRLPSYEQYF.

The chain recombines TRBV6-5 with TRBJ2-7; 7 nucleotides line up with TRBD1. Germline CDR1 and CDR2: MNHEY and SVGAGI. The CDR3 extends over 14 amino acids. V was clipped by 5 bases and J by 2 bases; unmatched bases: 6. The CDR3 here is CASSRQGLTYEQYF. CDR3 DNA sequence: TGTGCCAGCAGTCGACAGGGATTAACCTACGAGCAGTACTTC.

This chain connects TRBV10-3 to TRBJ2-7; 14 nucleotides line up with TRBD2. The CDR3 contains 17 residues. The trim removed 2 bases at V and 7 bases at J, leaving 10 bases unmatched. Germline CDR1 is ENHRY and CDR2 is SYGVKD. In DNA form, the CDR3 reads TGTGCCATCAGTGAGGGAGCCGGGACTAGCGGGAGTGGGGAGCAGTACTTC. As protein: CAISEGAGTSGSGEQYF.

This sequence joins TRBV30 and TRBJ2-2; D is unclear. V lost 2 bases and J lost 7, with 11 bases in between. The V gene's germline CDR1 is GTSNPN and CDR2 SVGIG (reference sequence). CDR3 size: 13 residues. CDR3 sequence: CAWSPSGHGELFF. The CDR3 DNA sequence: TGTGCCTGGAGTCCATCTGGCCACGGGGAGCTGTTTTTT.

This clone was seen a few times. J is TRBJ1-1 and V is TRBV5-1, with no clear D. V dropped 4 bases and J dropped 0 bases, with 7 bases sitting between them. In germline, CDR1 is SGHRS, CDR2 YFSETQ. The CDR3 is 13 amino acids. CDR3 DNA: TGCGCCAGCAGCATGCTTATGAACACTGAAGCTTTCTTT. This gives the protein CASSMLMNTEAFF. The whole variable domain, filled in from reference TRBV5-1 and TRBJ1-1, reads KAGVTQTPRYLIKTRGQQVTLSCSPISGHRSVSWYQQTPGQGLQFLFEYFSETQRNKGNFPGRFSGRQFSNSRSEMNVSTLELGDSALYLCASSMLMNTEAFFGQGTRLTVV.

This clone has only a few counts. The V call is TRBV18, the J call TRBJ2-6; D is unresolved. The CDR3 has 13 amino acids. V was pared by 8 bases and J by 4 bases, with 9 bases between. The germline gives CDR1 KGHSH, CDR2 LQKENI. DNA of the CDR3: TGTGCCAGCAGACCACCCGGGGCCAACGTCCTGACTTTC. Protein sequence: CASRPPGANVLTF.

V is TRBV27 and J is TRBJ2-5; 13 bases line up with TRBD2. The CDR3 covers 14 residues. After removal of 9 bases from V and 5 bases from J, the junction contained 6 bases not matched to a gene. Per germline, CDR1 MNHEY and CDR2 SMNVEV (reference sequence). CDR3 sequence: CASRLAGGGETQYF. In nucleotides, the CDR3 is TGTGCCAGTCGACTAGCGGGGGGCGGCGAGACCCAGTACTTC.